These T cell receptor beta chains were read from a single sample in a study of T cells expressing NK-cell markers. Reanalyzing the 5' RACE reads, TCRdb keeps one entry per CDR3 protein, without DNA. In all, the sample yields 400,000 to 500,000 distinct CDR3 sequences. Sequencing used blood T cells: a sorted CD56 or NKG2C T cell subset, CD4+ or CD8+ T cells, or bulk PBMC T cells (not recorded which). Every receptor here comes from a woman aged 18 to 75 in good health. Each CDR3 is given with its conserved first and last residue.

j_call v_call cdr3_aa
TRBJ2-1 TRBV7-2 CSRGGHNEQFF
TRBJ1-2 TRBV5-1 CASSLAPGGNYGYTF
TRBJ1-6 TRBV10-3 CAISEVGGQATGNSPLHF
TRBJ2-5 TRBV20-1 CSPRRQGIQETQYF
TRBJ1-6 TRBV20-1 CSATQPASNSPLHF
TRBJ2-5 TRBV25-1 CASRAAGSTETQYF
TRBJ2-7 TRBV18 CASSFGRRGLEEQYF
TRBJ2-1 TRBV9 CASSPSGGAANEQFF
TRBJ2-5 TRBV7-9 CASSLGLGKGTQYF
TRBJ2-5 TRBV7-9 CASSTTGEGGETQYF
TRBJ1-1 TRBV19 CASSYLSDTVNTEAFF
TRBJ2-5 TRBV11-2 CASSSLLATQETQYF
TRBJ1-2 TRBV27 CASSLGPPGEGYGYTF
TRBJ1-4 TRBV30 CAWSAGQGISEKLFF
TRBJ2-5 TRBV5-1 CASSLFERGTLKTQYF
TRBJ1-4 TRBV9 CASTDEGEKLFF
TRBJ2-5 TRBV20-1 CSARDGGGLGSQYF
TRBJ2-1 TRBV20-1 CSARGTSGKDEQFF
TRBJ2-1 TRBV10-3 CAISESGLDSSEQFF
TRBJ2-3 TRBV5-1 CASSLGVMGVGDTQYF